This T cell receptor (beta chain) originates from a study of PD-L1 blockade in urothelial cancer. Study-wide context: Most patients, about nine tenths of the roughly 29, were males with bladder-origin cancer. Patients' prior chemotherapy regimens numbered 0 to 3.

The data were produced by immunoSEQ multiplex PCR, yet TCRdb's version contains in-frame clones alone and is incomplete. The sample carries approximately 37,000 clones, approximately 82% recorded once. The germline gives CDR1 MDHEN, CDR2 SYDVKM. The CDR3 loop spans 13 amino acids. V was pared by 4 bases and J by 7 bases, with 4 bases of the junction left unmatched. Remarks on this clone: As yet, its antigen is unknown.

Study-level points and caveats: Blood TCR clonality below the median before treatment was a predictor of better survival. Patients with durable benefit had greater blood expansion of tumor-associated TCR clones 3 weeks into treatment.

The clonotype originates from a man between 60 and 75 years old with urothelial cancer. This chain uses TRBV28 with TRBJ1-2; 9 nucleotides match TRBD1. This specimen consisted of PBMCs, obtained around atezolizumab (anti-PD-L1) treatment. CDR3 sequence: CASSSGQGTGYTF. CDR3 DNA sequence: TGTGCCAGCAGTTCCGGACAGGGGACTGGCTACACCTTC.